Below, one T cell receptor (beta chain) is given with its context. Its specific antigen is unknown. No clone much larger than this one lies a single base away; base qualities are absent. These data come from a study of regulatory T cells in long-lasting Graves disease (dated by TCRdb to the early 2020s). Study-level background: In the newly diagnosed Graves' disease group, patients had been taking antithyroid drugs for less than 3 months. The study was conducted in China and was registered as a clinical trial. This study used TCR sequencing and RNA sequencing of peripheral blood to compare persistent Graves' disease patients against newly diagnosed Graves' disease patients. TCR sequencing covered some 13 persistent and approximately 20 newly diagnosed Graves' disease patients, 33 samples in total. General conclusions and limits of the study: The small sample size was acknowledged by the authors as a limitation that may reduce accuracy. Only the TCR beta chain was sequenced and analyzed. Patients with persistent disease shared more public clonotypes (about 2,700) than newly diagnosed patients did (around 980). The study examined only peripheral blood because the primary lesion, thyroid tissue, could not be accessed. Lower TCR Shannon entropy and fewer highly expanded clones were observed in persistent Graves' disease patients than in newly diagnosed patients, which suggested clonal expansion.

The library was generated by multiplex PCR. The sequencing machine was an Illumina HiSeq 4000. iRepertoire HTBI primers and Arm-PCR amplification of CDR3 regions were used to construct TCR beta libraries. Before sequencing, the PCR products underwent gel purification. Regarding the original processing steps: Across samples, around 58 TRBV and 13 to 15 TRBJ segments were identified and used for gene usage analysis of CDR3 amino acid clonotypes. COPE and FqMerger were used to merge filtered high-quality paired reads into contigs. BLAST was used to align contigs to IMGT TRBV, TRBD and TRBJ reference genes, and CDR3 was defined according to IMGT. Any clonotype with a frequency above 0.1% was counted as a highly expanded clone. Shannon entropy served as the measure of repertoire diversity, while the Gini coefficient captured V-J evenness. A clonotype found in more than one individual was treated as public. TCRdb itself trimmed the public reads at Q25 with fastp, ran MiXCR and retained productive beta chains. CDR3 protein sequences are deduplicated, and each keeps its most common genes and DNA. The V and J calls shown here were made by TCRdb, not taken from the authors' results. For this sample the table gives about 530,000 distinct CDR3 sequences, of which 15% to 20% were detected only once. Of the sample, more than 20% falls within the top ten clones.

This specimen's time point label, interpreted: newly diagnosed GD, antithyroid drugs for less than 3 months. For both TCR sequencing and RNA sequencing, RNA was extracted from PBMCs in TRIzol. Graves' disease was diagnosed according to American Thyroid Association guidelines. The patients came from an endocrinology department in Xi'an, China. Each patient gave approximately 10 milliliters of peripheral blood, collected in an EDTA anticoagulant tube. PBMCs were isolated by Ficoll Paque Plus density gradient separation without further T cell sorting. An Agilent 2100 Bioanalyzer and agarose gel were used to check RNA quality, while a NanoDrop 2000 measured RNA concentration. This sample also appeared in a second study, on T cells in Graves' hyperthyroidism and ophthalmopathy. The second study reports: Stable Graves' hyperthyroidism was defined as the absence of progression to ophthalmopathy over 18 months of follow-up. Hyperthyroidism patients were aged 18 to 65 years and newly diagnosed, with disease duration of less than 2 months. Any patient with an uncontrolled infection, another autoimmune disease, pregnancy or lactation was excluded. Diagnoses were established on the basis of clinical symptoms, serum thyroxine and TRAb, thyroid ultrasound, and orbital computed tomography. The TCR CDR3 was subjected to a first round of RT-PCR using the HTBI primer set and the Qiagen OneStep RT-PCR kit. Blood samples also contained most of the expanded thyroid clonotypes (frequency above 0.001), which suggests that blood repertoires may reflect thyroid immune responses. Ophthalmopathy was separated from stable hyperthyroidism by a 13 V-J signature model, with over 85% sensitivity and about 81% specificity obtained in cross-validation and 80%/75% obtained in testing. In validation, the model predicted progression to ophthalmopathy a median of around 6.5 months before onset, with approximately 68% sensitivity and 72.22% specificity. To identify distinguishing TCR V-J signatures, a discovery cohort of 90 to 100 patients was used, comprising 43 with Graves' ophthalmopathy and around 57 with stable Graves' hyperthyroidism. Whether ophthalmopathy could be predicted prospectively was tested in an independent validation cohort made up of roughly 19 hyperthyroidism patients plus 17 patients who later progressed to ophthalmopathy. The roughly 94 discovery patients were randomly divided into training and test sets at a 7:3 ratio. Thyroid tissue and blood T-cell repertoires from about six Graves' hyperthyroidism patients were also compared in the study. Once sampling was done, hyperthyroidism patients were given methimazole at a starting dose of 30 mg daily, whereas ophthalmopathy patients were given high-dose intravenous methylprednisolone. The libraries were constructed in a second round of multiplex PCR and then size-selected and purified. The libraries were sequenced on an Illumina HiSeq2000 using paired-end 100 bp reads. SOAPnuke was used to process the raw data, removing reads that contained adapters or uncalled bases, had a mean Phred below 15, or lacked an exact match to the constant primer or identifier. COPE v1.2.5 was used to merge high-quality paired reads, and clonotypes were defined as unique nucleotide sequences. Clonotypes were aligned to IMGT TRBV, TRBD and TRBJ reference segments using MiTCR v1.1. Only V-J combinations with frequency above 0.0001, covering about 99% of repertoires, were analysed. A TCS score was defined as the ratio between F50 (clonal expansion) and ExV (chaos), using BLOSUM62-based TCRdist between CDR3 peptides within each V-J. Welch's t-statistics and random forest reduced roughly 530 V-J features to about 12, which were used in a naive Bayes classifier (R e1071). Sample size was not statistically predetermined, and blinding of investigators to group allocation was not performed. The paper describes TCR Vbeta CDR3 sequencing of around 140 peripheral blood samples, made up of approximately 40 ophthalmopathy patients, around 73 hyperthyroidism patients and roughly 17 progressor patients.

The TCR was taken from a woman aged 35 to 59 with Graves disease. Donor details come from another sample of the same person, matched by shared clones. This material consisted of peripheral blood mononuclear cells (PBMCs), taken at new diagnosis, from a patient treated with antithyroid drugs.

The CDR3 region reads CASSRLTGVNEKLFF. The sequenced DNA is TGTGCCAGCAGTCGCTTGACAGGGGTGAATGAAAAACTGTTTTTT. The V and J segments used are TRBV28 and TRBJ1-4, with 8 bases matching TRBD1. The CDR3 sequence holds 15 residues, the cysteine and phenylalanine included. Solely the CDR3 DNA is kept, with 45 bases framed from the first base. V lost 5 bases and J lost 5 bases, and the count of bases not matched to a germline gene is 7. The germline V gene provides CDR1 MDHEN and CDR2 SYDVKM.